The next 22 T cell receptor beta chains were all read from a single sample in a study of T cell responses to AZD1222 COVID-19 vaccine. Libraries were prepared by immunoSEQ multiplex PCR; TCRdb keeps only in-frame clonotypes and omits some of them. The sample shows about 54,000 clones, 70% to 90% of them seen only once. This specimen consisted of peripheral blood, obtained 28 days after the second AZD1222 dose. All receptors come from an adult who received the AZD1222 COVID-19 vaccine.

The genes are TRBV29-1 and TRBJ2-1, with 7 bases that match TRBD1. Germline trimming cut 7 bases from V and 0 bases from J; bases unmatched to any gene: 15. Germline CDR1 and CDR2: SQVTM and ANQGSEA. This CDR3 contains 17 residues. The CDR3 region has the DNA TGCAGCGGTAAGACAGGGTATGACGACTACTCCTACAATGAGCAGTTCTTC. As protein: CSGKTGYDDYSYNEQFF.

The gene calls are TRBV19 and TRBJ2-7, with a tentative D call TRBD2 (6 bases). This CDR3 is 14 amino acids long. V lost 6 bases to trimming and J lost 1 base, with 13 bases between them. Germline V gene lookup returns CDR1 LNHDA and CDR2 SQIVND (reference sequence). CDR3 nucleotides: TGTGCCAGTAGCCCGGGACTGCTATCCTACGAGCAGTACTTC. It specifies CASSPGLLSYEQYF. Supplemented by reference TRBV19 and TRBJ2-7, the full variable domain reads DGGITQSPKYLFRKEGQNVTLSCEQNLNHDAMYWYRQDPGQGLRLIYYSQIVNDFQKGDIAEGYSVSREKKESFPLTVTSAQKNPTAFYLCASSPGLLSYEQYFGPGTRLTVT.

The V and J genes are TRBV7-2 and TRBJ2-1; no firm D call. Trimming left V 2 bases short and J 5 bases short, with 13 bases between. CDR3 length equals 15 residues. The germline V gene has CDR1 SGHTA and CDR2 FQGNSA. The CDR3, as DNA: TGTGCCAGCAGCTTACCCCAAATCCCCCACAATGAGCAGTTCTTC. Translating it yields CASSLPQIPHNEQFF.

This clone was detected once. The chain links TRBV11-2 to TRBJ2-5; TRBD2 aligns across 16 bases. Germline trimming cut 3 bases from V and 4 bases from J; bases unmatched to any gene: 8. Germline V CDR1 and CDR2: SGHAT, FQNNGV. The CDR3 covers 18 residues. DNA of the CDR3: TGTGCCAGCAGCTTGATGGGGACTAGCGGGAGGGCTGGAGAGACCCAGTACTTC. Translated, it gives CASSLMGTSGRAGETQYF.

The V call is TRBV12-5, the J call TRBJ1-3; D remains ambiguous. This CDR3 has 15 residues. CDR1 LGHNT and CDR2 FRNRAP come from the germline V gene. Trimming removed 1 base from V and 1 base from J, with 8 bases in between. CDR3 sequence reads: CASGLGSGSGNTIYF. CDR3 in DNA: TGTGCTAGTGGTTTGGGGTCGGGGTCTGGAAACACCATATATTTT.

The chain carries TRBV18 and TRBJ1-4; D not resolved. There are 15 residues in the CDR3. V was pared by 3 bases and J by 5 bases, with 13 bases between. CDR1 KGHSH and CDR2 LQKENI come from the germline V gene. The CDR3, as DNA: TGTGCCAGCTCACCCCAAGTTGGGGAAAATGAAAAACTGTTTTTT. Translation: CASSPQVGENEKLFF.

The V gene is TRBV7-9, the J gene TRBJ2-1; 8 positions agree with TRBD2. CDR1 and CDR2 from the germline V gene are SEHNR and FQNEAQ (reference sequence). With 2 bases clipped from V and 4 bases from J, the junction kept 4 bases outside the gene matches. This CDR3 is 15 amino acids long. DNA for the CDR3: TGTGCCAGCAGCTTAACAGCGGGAGAATACAATGAGCAGTTCTTC. Protein sequence: CASSLTAGEYNEQFF.

The V and J genes are TRBV5-8 and TRBJ1-5; D is unresolved. There are 12 residues in the CDR3. Germline CDR1 and CDR2: SGHTS and YDEGEE. With 1 base removed from V and 2 bases from J, the gap between germline ends came to 1 base. CDR3 loop: CASSLRNQPQHF. The DNA for the CDR3 is TGTGCCAGCAGCTTGCGCAATCAGCCCCAGCATTTT.

V gene TRBV11-2 combines with J gene TRBJ2-6, with a possible D match to TRBD2 (6 bases). The ends were cut back, 3 bases at V and 2 bases at J, with 8 bases in the middle. The CDR3 has 15 residues. Per the germline V gene, CDR1 is SGHAT and CDR2 is FQNNGV. CDR3 sequence: CASSFGGTGANVLTF. In DNA, the CDR3 is TGTGCCAGCAGCTTCGGCGGGACTGGGGCCAACGTCCTGACTTTC.

The chain's CDR3 is CASSPGFGTGELFF. As DNA, the CDR3 is TGTGCCAGCAGCCCAGGGTTTGGGACCGGGGAGCTGTTTTTT. The chain recombines TRBV7-7 with TRBJ2-2; a possible D gene is TRBD1 (5 bases). Trimming took off 5 bases at V and 5 bases at J, with 12 bases between the two ends. Germline V gives CDR1 SSHAT, CDR2 FNYEAQ (reference sequence). This CDR3 is 14 amino acids long. The full variable domain, with the rest looked up from reference TRBV7-7 and TRBJ2-2, is GAGVSQSPRYKVTKRGQDVTLRCDPISSHATLYWYQQALGQGPEFLTYFNYEAQPDKSGLPSDRFSAERPEGSISTLTIQRTEQRDSAMYRCASSPGFGTGELFFGEGSRLTVL.

The chain recombines TRBV7-2 with TRBJ2-6; weak D call: TRBD1 (6 bases). Germline V gene sequence: CDR1 SGHTA, CDR2 FQGNSA. This CDR3 has 15 residues. V dropped 3 bases and J dropped 2 bases, with 8 bases sitting between them. The CDR3 DNA follows: TGTGCCAGCAGCTTTGGGGGCGCTGGGGCCAACGTCCTGACTTTC. Its translation is CASSFGGAGANVLTF.

This chain links TRBV20-1 with TRBJ2-7; TRBD1 might be the D (5 bases). The CDR3 contains 13 residues. Trimming took off 3 bases at V and 2 bases at J, with 11 bases between the two ends. Germline V gene sequence: CDR1 DFQATT, CDR2 SNEGSKA (reference sequence). DNA for the CDR3: TGCAGTGCTAGTGGTAGGGGTCCCTACGAGCAGTACTTC. Amino acids: CSASGRGPYEQYF.

Here the CDR3 reads CASSLVREQYF. The CDR3, as DNA: TGTGCCAGCAGCTTAGTTCGGGAGCAGTACTTC. The rearrangement links TRBV11-2 to TRBJ2-7; D ambiguous. The CDR3 is 11 amino acids. V was clipped by 1 base and J by 7 bases, with 5 bases between them. CDR1 and CDR2 from the germline V gene are SGHAT and FQNNGV. Together with reference TRBV11-2 and TRBJ2-7, the CDR3 gives the full variable domain: EAGVAQSPRYKIIEKRQSVAFWCNPISGHATLYWYQQILGQGPKLLIQFQNNGVVDDSQLPKDRFSAERLKGVDSTLKIQPAKLEDSAVYLCASSLVREQYFGPGTRLTVT.

This clone was found a few times. The rearrangement uses TRBV5-8 and TRBJ2-7; TRBD2 agrees at 8 bases. With V trimmed by 4 bases and J by 0 bases, 9 bases remained unmatched. The CDR3 length is 16 residues. CDR1 is SGHTS, CDR2 YDEGEE, per germline. The DNA of the CDR3 is TGTGCCAGCAGCCCGCGGTATAGCGGGAACTCCTACGAGCAGTACTTC. Its translation: CASSPRYSGNSYEQYF.

The J gene is TRBJ2-7, the V gene TRBV5-3, with D perhaps TRBD2 (7 bases). TRBV5-3 carries the ORF label, with uncertain function. This CDR3 region has 16 residues. V lost 4 bases, J lost 4 bases, and 21 bases lay in between. The CDR3 sequence is CARSRRGGGRIYEQYF. The CDR3 bases are TGTGCCAGAAGCCGGCGGGGAGGGGGACGCATATACGAGCAGTACTTC.

The chain joins TRBV19 to TRBJ2-5, with TRBD1 matching over 9 bases. The CDR3 loop spans 13 amino acids. From germline, CDR1 is LNHDA and CDR2 SQIVND (reference sequence). Trimming took 7 bases from V and 4 from J; bases not matched to a gene: 4. The CDR3, as DNA: TGTGCCAGTACCATGACAGGGGGAGAGACCCAGTACTTC. It codes for CASTMTGGETQYF.

The CDR3 sequence is CASSAGTDYSTDTQYF. The CDR3 DNA reads TGTGCCAGCAGCGCCGGGACCGATTATAGCACAGATACGCAGTATTTT. The V and J genes are TRBV5-6 and TRBJ2-3; D might be TRBD1 or TRBD2, each matching 5 bases. Trimming took off 4 bases at V and 0 bases at J, with 15 bases between the two ends. The CDR3 loop spans 16 amino acids. The germline gives CDR1 SGHDT, CDR2 YYEEEE.

The chain combines TRBV7-9 with TRBJ2-3; no clear D. The germline V gene encodes CDR1 SEHNR and CDR2 FQNEAQ (reference sequence). This CDR3 comprises 12 residues. V lost 2 bases and J lost 3, with 3 bases in between. In DNA form, the CDR3 reads TGTGCCAGCAGCTTAAAGACAGATACGCAGTATTTT. This translates into CASSLKTDTQYF.

V gene TRBV5-6 combines with J gene TRBJ1-5, with TRBD1 as a possible D gene (5 bases). Germline V CDR1 and CDR2: SGHDT, YYEEEE. The CDR3 runs 15 residues. V dropped 0 bases and J dropped 7 bases, with 14 bases sitting between them. The CDR3 here is CASSLGGGAGQPQHF. CDR3 sequence (DNA): TGTGCCAGCAGCTTGGGAGGAGGGGCAGGCCAGCCCCAGCATTTT.

This chain joins TRBV9 and TRBJ2-3; D unclear. CDR1 and CDR2 (germline): SGDLS, YYNGEE. The CDR3 covers 15 residues. V shed 4 bases and J shed 0 bases, with 12 bases lying between them. The CDR3 region has the DNA TGTGCCAGCAGCTCGAGCGCCGCTAGCACAGATACGCAGTATTTT. As protein: CASSSSAASTDTQYF.

The chain is built from TRBV7-3 and TRBJ2-2; the D is unclear. This CDR3 is built from 16 residues. V was trimmed by 0 bases and J by 0 bases, leaving 8 bases between them. Germline V gene sequence: CDR1 SGHTA, CDR2 FQGTGA. CDR3 in amino acids: CASSLTRASNTGELFF. The DNA of the CDR3 is TGTGCCAGCAGCTTAACAAGGGCCTCGAACACCGGGGAGCTGTTTTTT.

V gene TRBV2 combines with J gene TRBJ2-7; D uncertain. The CDR3 contains 13 residues. The V end was cut by 7 bases, the J end by 2 bases, with 12 bases between. CDR1 and CDR2 from the germline V gene are SNHLY and FYNNEI. CDR3 nucleotide sequence: TGTGCCAGCAACAACCTAGGGCCCTACGAGCAGTACTTC. This sequence encodes CASNNLGPYEQYF.